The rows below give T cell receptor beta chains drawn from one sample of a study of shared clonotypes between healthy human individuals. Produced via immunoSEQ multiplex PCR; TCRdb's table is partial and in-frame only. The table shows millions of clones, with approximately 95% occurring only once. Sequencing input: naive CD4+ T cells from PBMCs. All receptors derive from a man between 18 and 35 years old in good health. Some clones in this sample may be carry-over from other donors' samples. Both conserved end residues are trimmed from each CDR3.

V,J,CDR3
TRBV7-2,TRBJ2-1,ASSPVGLYEQF
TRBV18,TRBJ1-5,ASSPQGQGAGQPQH
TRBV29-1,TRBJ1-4,SVDENEKLF
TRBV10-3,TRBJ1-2,AIRIPQGRYT
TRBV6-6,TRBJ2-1,ASSYSGGDNEQF
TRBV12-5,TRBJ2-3,ASGLASGDTQY
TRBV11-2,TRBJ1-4,ASSSLASPGCKNEKLF
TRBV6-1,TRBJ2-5,ASSARSGGVETQY
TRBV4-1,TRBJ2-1,ASSQVREGAALRQF
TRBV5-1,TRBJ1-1,ASSPRGQLNTEAF
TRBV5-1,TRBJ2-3,ASSLAAFGLAGVLVTQY
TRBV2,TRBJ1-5,ASRGEGQPQH
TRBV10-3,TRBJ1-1,AISERVQNTEAF
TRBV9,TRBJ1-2,ASSVSDVNYGYT
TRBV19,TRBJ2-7,ASSSRTSGSKQY
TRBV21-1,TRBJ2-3,ASSFQSGDGFADTQY
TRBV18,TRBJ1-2,ASSPQGGDGYT
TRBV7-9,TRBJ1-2,ASTWQDRNYGYT
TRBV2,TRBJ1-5,ASSGIGQGNQPQH
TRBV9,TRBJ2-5,ASSVGLAGGGAQY
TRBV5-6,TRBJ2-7,ASRRRGQDYEQY
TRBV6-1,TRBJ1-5,ASSAGTISNQPQH
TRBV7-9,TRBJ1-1,ASSSPTRMNTEAF
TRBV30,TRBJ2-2,ASSPGNLNTGELF
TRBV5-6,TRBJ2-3,ASSFPTSGTDTQY
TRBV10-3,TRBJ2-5,AISSQGGETQY
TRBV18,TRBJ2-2,ASSPQGLAGELF
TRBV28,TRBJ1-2,ASSPDNYYGYT
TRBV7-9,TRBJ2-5,ASSLSGQETQY
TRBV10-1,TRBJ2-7,ASSSISRGEQY
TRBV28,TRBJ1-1,ASSLRDYTEAF
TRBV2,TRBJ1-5,ASRRDRGDQPQH
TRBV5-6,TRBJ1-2,ASSSGTDGYT
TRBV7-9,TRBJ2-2,ASSLEYANTGELF
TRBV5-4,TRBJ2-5,ASSLGAGTEETQY
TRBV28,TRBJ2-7,ASSFGTGSWGEQY
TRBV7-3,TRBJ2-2,ASSLNSAGGSGELF
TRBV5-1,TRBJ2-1,ASSWGLAGGRYNEQF
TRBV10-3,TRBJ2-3,AIRGREGDTQY
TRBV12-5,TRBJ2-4,ASAQQSTENIQY
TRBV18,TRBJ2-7,ASSPRGRNATYEQY
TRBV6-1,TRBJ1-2,ASTSGTDYGYT
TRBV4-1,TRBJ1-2,ASSWDRNYGYT
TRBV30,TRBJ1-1,AWSVHPASEAF
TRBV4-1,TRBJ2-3,ASSRERDTQY
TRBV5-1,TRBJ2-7,ASSFGLADSYEQY
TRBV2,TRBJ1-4,ASSGTANEKLF
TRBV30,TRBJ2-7,AWSTRLAGPQY